Below, one TCR beta chain is given with its context. Its antigen is currently unknown. The V gene's germline CDR1 is LGHNA and CDR2 YNFKEQ. The CDR3 is 13 amino acids. Trimming pared 2 bases from V and 9 bases from J, leaving 11 bases between. Sequencing was performed with immunoSEQ multiplex PCR; in TCRdb, only in-frame clones are kept and a portion is missing. The table has nearly 80,000 clones, approximately 84% seen once. This record comes from a study of OX40 agonist ivuxolimab in advanced cancers. On the study more broadly: Ivuxolimab is an agonistic anti-OX40 (CD134) antibody, and patients were treated with it. Three patients showed partial responses: one hepatocellular carcinoma and two cutaneous melanoma cases.

Study-level points and caveats: Both CD4+ and CD8+ T cell populations in blood had undergone clonal expansion by week 6 at 0.1 to 3.0 mg/kg. Also showing low normalized T-cell clonal expansion were some of the nonresponders.

This receptor was obtained from an adult with an advanced solid tumor such as melanoma, head and neck, liver or kidney cancer. Here the sequenced sample was CD4+ or CD8+ T cells sorted from blood, taken in a trial of the OX40 agonist ivuxolimab. The chain carries TRBV4-2 and TRBJ2-1, with D possibly matching TRBD2 (5 bases). The CDR3 region has the DNA TGTGCCAGCAGCCAACGGTTAGAGGGTGAGCAGTTCTTC. It is translated as CASSQRLEGEQFF.